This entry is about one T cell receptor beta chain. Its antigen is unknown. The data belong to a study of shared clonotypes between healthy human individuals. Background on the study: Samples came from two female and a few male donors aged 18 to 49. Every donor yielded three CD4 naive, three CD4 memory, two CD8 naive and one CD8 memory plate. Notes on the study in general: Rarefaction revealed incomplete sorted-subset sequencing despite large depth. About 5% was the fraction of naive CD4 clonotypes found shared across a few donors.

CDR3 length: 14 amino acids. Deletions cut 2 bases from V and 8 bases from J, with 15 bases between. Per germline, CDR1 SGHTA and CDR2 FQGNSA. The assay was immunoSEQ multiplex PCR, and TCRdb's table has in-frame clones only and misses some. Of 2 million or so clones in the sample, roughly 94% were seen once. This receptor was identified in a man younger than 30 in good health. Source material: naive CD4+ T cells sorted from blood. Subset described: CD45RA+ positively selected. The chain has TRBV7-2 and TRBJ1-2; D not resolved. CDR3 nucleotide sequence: TGTGCCAGCAGCTTAAAAACACTTGGAGCGGGCTACACCTTC. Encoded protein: CASSLKTLGAGYTF.